These 8 T cell receptor beta chains originate from one sample sequenced in a study of identical twins. From the 5' RACE reads, TCRdb called clonotypes with MiXCR, one entry per CDR3 protein. The data hold some 330,000 distinct CDR3 sequences, with about 10% observed a single time. The sequencing input was naive T cells sorted from blood. Receptors originate from a woman aged 45-59 years in good health.

In its sample, this clonotype was seen a few times. This chain uses TRBV12-3 or TRBV12-4 with TRBJ2-7, with D tentatively TRBD1 (6 bases). The CDR3 extends over 15 amino acids. V lost 3 bases, J lost 0 bases, and 12 bases lay in between. The CDR3 region is CASSFSRDNSYEQYF. The DNA for the CDR3 is TGTGCCAGCAGTTTTTCCCGGGACAACTCCTACGAGCAGTACTTC.

This clonotype turned up a few times. The rearrangement joins TRBV10-3 to TRBJ2-1; 7 nucleotides agree with TRBD2. Germline V gene sequence: CDR1 ENHRY, CDR2 SYGVKD. The CDR3 runs to 16 residues. With V trimmed by 0 bases and J by 8 bases, 10 bases remained unmatched. The CDR3 DNA follows: TGTGCCATCAGTGAGTCACGAGGACTAGTAACCGATGAGCAGTTCTTC. Protein sequence: CAISESRGLVTDEQFF.

This chain uses TRBV4-1 with TRBJ1-2; 9 nucleotides agree with TRBD1. This CDR3 has 15 residues. V gave up 4 bases and J gave up 4 bases; unmatched junction bases: 7. Germline CDR1 and CDR2: MGHRA and YSYEKL. The DNA for the CDR3 is TGCGCCAGCAGCCTCGGACAGGGGAGCGGCTATGGCTACACCTTC. Translating it yields CASSLGQGSGYGYTF.

The chain is built from TRBV29-1 and TRBJ1-1; D not certain. This CDR3 comprises 12 residues. The V end lost 1 base, the J end lost 8 bases, and 11 bases lay between the germline ends. The germline V gene encodes CDR1 SQVTM and CDR2 ANQGSEA. Written as DNA, the CDR3 is TGCAGCGTTGAAGCCCCACCCTGGGAAGCTTTCTTT. Its translation is CSVEAPPWEAFF.

V is TRBV29-1 and J is TRBJ2-7; possible D gene TRBD1, 5 bases. Per the germline V gene, CDR1 is SQVTM and CDR2 is ANQGSEA. Trimming cost V 7 bases and J 5 bases, with 21 bases left between them. The CDR3 has 14 amino acids. The DNA of the CDR3 is TGCAGCGCCGGAAGGTCGCAGGGCTTCGACGAGCAGTACTTC. It specifies CSAGRSQGFDEQYF.

This clonotype occurred a few times. This chain connects TRBV4-2 to TRBJ2-7, with 7 bases that match TRBD1. The J segment lost 3 bases and the V segment lost 1 base, leaving 9 bases of the junction unmatched. From germline, CDR1 is LGHNA and CDR2 YNFKEQ. There are 16 residues in the CDR3. For the CDR3, the DNA is TGTGCCAGCAGCCAAGGCGAGGGGGCGCCAAACTACGAGCAGTACGTC. Its translation is CASSQGEGAPNYEQYV.

The genes are TRBV3-1 and TRBJ2-6, with 9 bases aligning to TRBD1. J was trimmed by 0 bases and V by 1 base; bases with no gene match: 4. Germline loops: CDR1 LGHDT, CDR2 YNNKEL (reference sequence). This CDR3 is built from 18 residues. The CDR3 DNA follows: TGTGCCAGCAGCCAAGGGGACAGGGCCAACTCTGGGGCCAACGTCCTGACTTTC. Residues: CASSQGDRANSGANVLTF.

This clonotype was seen many times. The rearrangement links TRBV20-1 to TRBJ2-3, with 7 bases lining up with TRBD1. Germline V gives CDR1 DFQATT, CDR2 SNEGSKA (reference sequence). The ends lost 6 bases at V and 1 base at J; junction bases unmatched: 7. The CDR3 covers 14 residues. CDR3 sequence: CSASGQDRTDTQYF. CDR3 nucleotide sequence: TGCAGTGCCTCTGGACAGGATCGCACAGATACGCAGTATTTT.